These 31 T cell receptor beta chains came from one sample sequenced in a study of T cell responses to AZD1222 COVID-19 vaccine. The repertoire was sequenced with immunoSEQ multiplex PCR; TCRdb's copy has only in-frame clones and lacks some. Among about 76,000 clones listed, about 80% were seen once. Sequencing used peripheral blood, obtained 28 days after the second dose of the MenACWY control vaccine. The receptors were gathered from an adult who received the MenACWY meningococcal vaccine as a control.

The chain links TRBV29-1 to TRBJ1-1; 9 bases are shared with TRBD1. In germline, CDR1 is SQVTM, CDR2 ANQGSEA. This CDR3 has 11 residues. V lost 4 bases, J lost 11 bases, and 5 bases stayed unmatched. CDR3: CSVGGDRDAFF. The CDR3 DNA is TGCAGCGTTGGGGGGGACAGGGACGCTTTCTTT.

CDR3 DNA: TGCGCCAGCAGCTTAAACACCCAGGCAGGTGAAAAACTGTTTTTT. Amino acids: CASSLNTQAGEKLFF. The V and J genes are TRBV5-1 and TRBJ1-4; D is undetermined. V gave up 2 bases and J gave up 7 bases, with 15 bases separating them. The CDR3 sequence is 15 residues long. The germline V gene has CDR1 SGHRS and CDR2 YFSETQ.

The chain recombines TRBV27 with TRBJ1-1, with D uncertain. Trimming removed 4 bases at V and 2 bases at J, with 14 bases between. The CDR3 has 15 amino acids. Germline V gene lookup returns CDR1 MNHEY and CDR2 SMNVEV (reference sequence). CDR3 sequence: CASSYTQVANTEAFF. The CDR3 DNA follows: TGTGCCAGCAGTTACACCCAGGTAGCAAACACTGAAGCTTTCTTT.

This chain connects TRBV7-2 to TRBJ2-1; D ambiguous. This CDR3 has 15 amino acids. Trimming left V 5 bases short and J 2 bases short, with 13 bases between. Germline V lookup: CDR1 SGHTA, CDR2 FQGNSA. The CDR3 loop is CASSLSLGAYNEQFF. The CDR3 coding sequence is TGTGCCAGCAGCCTAAGCTTAGGCGCCTACAATGAGCAGTTCTTC. The variable domain in full, with the rest retrieved from reference TRBV7-2 and TRBJ2-1, is GAGVSQSPSNKVTEKGKDVELRCDPISGHTALYWYRQSLGQGLEFLIYFQGNSAPDKSGLPSDRFSAERTGGSVSTLTIQRTQQEDSAVYLCASSLSLGAYNEQFFGPGTRLTVL.

The rearrangement joins TRBV5-4 to TRBJ2-2; 7 bases are a match to TRBD2. CDR1 and CDR2 from the germline V gene are SGHNT and YYREEE (reference sequence). This CDR3 contains 17 residues. Trimming took 0 bases from V and 1 from J; bases not matched to a gene: 6. For the CDR3, the DNA is TGTGCCAGCAGCTTGGATCCCATAGCGGGGAACACCGGGGAGCTGTTTTTT. This codes for CASSLDPIAGNTGELFF.

This chain joins TRBV7-2 and TRBJ1-1; 9 bases match TRBD1. Looked up from germline, CDR1 is SGHTA and CDR2 is FQGNSA. After removal of 5 bases from V and 3 bases from J, the junction contained 7 bases not matched to a gene. This CDR3 contains 15 residues. CDR3 sequence reads: CASSIRQGGDTEAFF. DNA of the CDR3: TGTGCCAGCAGCATCCGACAGGGGGGGGACACTGAAGCTTTCTTT.

Written as DNA, the CDR3 is TGCGCCAGCAGCCGAACTATCGTACTGAACACTGAAGCTTTCTTT. Translated, it gives CASSRTIVLNTEAFF. The chain couples TRBV4-1 to TRBJ1-1; D call uncertain. Trimming took off 4 bases at V and 0 bases at J, with 12 bases between the two ends. CDR1 is MGHRA, CDR2 YSYEKL, per germline. The CDR3 is 15 amino acids.

CDR3 sequence reads: CASSDGRTYTF. Written as DNA, the CDR3 is TGTGCCAGCAGTGATGGGCGGACCTACACCTTC. The chain has TRBV2 and TRBJ1-2; D ambiguous. Trimming cost V 3 bases and J 10 bases, with 9 bases left between them. CDR1 is SNHLY, CDR2 FYNNEI, per germline. This CDR3 has 11 amino acids.

The chain has TRBV6-5 and TRBJ1-2, with 10 bases matching TRBD1. The CDR3 has 13 residues. Looked up from germline, CDR1 is MNHEY and CDR2 is SVGAGI. After removal of 6 bases from V and 8 bases from J, the junction contained 6 bases not matched to a gene. The CDR3 here is CASSRDRGRGYTF. The CDR3 coding sequence is TGTGCCAGCAGCCGTGACAGGGGGCGAGGCTACACCTTC.

This clone turned up a few times. The V and J genes are TRBV28 and TRBJ2-2; D ambiguous. Germline CDR1 is MDHEN and CDR2 is SYDVKM. The V and J ends lost 10 bases and 1 base respectively, with 7 bases between them. This CDR3 is 12 amino acids long. CDR3 bases: TGTGCCATTAATGGGAACACCGGGGAGCTGTTTTTT. This translates into CAINGNTGELFF.

V and J are TRBV2 and TRBJ1-4; D remains unclear. Germline CDR1 is SNHLY and CDR2 is FYNNEI. The V gene lost 4 bases and the J gene lost 6 bases, with 15 bases spanning the gap. The CDR3 is 15 amino acids. DNA for the CDR3: TGTGCCAGCAGTGTAGCTTCGGACGGTTATGAAAAACTGTTTTTT. Its protein is CASSVASDGYEKLFF.

The rearrangement links TRBV18 to TRBJ1-2, with D perhaps matching TRBD1 (6 bases). Trimming cost V 3 bases and J 2 bases, with 13 bases left between them. From germline, CDR1 is KGHSH and CDR2 LQKENI. The CDR3 sequence is 15 residues long. The CDR3 sequence is CASSPARGENYGYTF. DNA of the CDR3: TGTGCCAGCTCACCGGCAAGGGGGGAAAACTATGGCTACACCTTC.

The chain is built from TRBV5-1 and TRBJ2-7; no reliable D call. The CDR3 totals 13 residues. Germline loops: CDR1 SGHRS, CDR2 YFSETQ. Trimming took off 1 base at V and 1 base at J, with 6 bases between the two ends. CDR3 sequence (DNA): TGCGCCAGCAGCTTGACACCTTCCTACGAGCAGTACTTC. It is translated as CASSLTPSYEQYF. The full variable domain, its missing parts supplied by reference TRBV5-1 and TRBJ2-7, is KAGVTQTPRYLIKTRGQQVTLSCSPISGHRSVSWYQQTPGQGLQFLFEYFSETQRNKGNFPGRFSGRQFSNSRSEMNVSTLELGDSALYLCASSLTPSYEQYFGPGTRLTVT.

V usage is TRBV4-1 and J usage is TRBJ1-4; D gene ambiguous. V was shortened by 1 base and J by 5 bases, with 14 bases between the two germline ends. Germline V lookup: CDR1 MGHRA, CDR2 YSYEKL. This CDR3 comprises 16 residues. Here the CDR3 reads CASSQAGVTENEKLFF. The CDR3 bases are TGCGCCAGCAGCCAAGCAGGCGTCACGGAGAATGAAAAACTGTTTTTT.

The genes are TRBV2 and TRBJ1-3; D remains ambiguous. CDR1 SNHLY and CDR2 FYNNEI come from the germline V gene. CDR3 length: 14 amino acids. Trimming pared 7 bases from V and 3 bases from J, leaving 13 bases between. CDR3 DNA sequence: TGTGCCAGCACTATTACGGGGTTTGGAAACACCATATATTTT. Amino acid sequence: CASTITGFGNTIYF.

The rearrangement links TRBV6-5 to TRBJ1-5, with 9 bases lining up with TRBD1. Germline V lookup: CDR1 MNHEY, CDR2 SVGAGI. The CDR3 covers 14 residues. V trimming: 8 bases; J trimming: 6 bases; junction bases outside the gene matches: 8. CDR3 DNA: TGTGCCAGCGTTAGCCGGGACAGGGCTCAGCCCCAGCATTTT. Translation: CASVSRDRAQPQHF.

This clone was seen only a few times. CDR3 DNA: TGTGCCTGGAGTGTGAAAAGGGAAGCTTTCTTT. Protein: CAWSVKREAFF. The chain employs TRBV30 and TRBJ1-1, with unresolved D. This CDR3 is 11 amino acids long. The V gene's germline CDR1 is GTSNPN and CDR2 SVGIG (reference sequence). Trimming stripped 0 bases from V and 8 bases from J, with 7 bases between.

The chain recombines TRBV5-1 with TRBJ1-2; 8 bases line up with TRBD1. V shed 0 bases and J 4 bases; nucleotides not matched to a gene: 2. The CDR3 contains 14 residues. The V gene's germline CDR1 is SGHRS and CDR2 YFSETQ. The CDR3 is CASSLDRGGYGYTF. The CDR3 DNA reads TGCGCCAGCAGCTTGGACAGGGGGGGCTATGGCTACACCTTC. Full variable domain (missing parts from reference TRBV5-1 and TRBJ1-2): KAGVTQTPRYLIKTRGQQVTLSCSPISGHRSVSWYQQTPGQGLQFLFEYFSETQRNKGNFPGRFSGRQFSNSRSEMNVSTLELGDSALYLCASSLDRGGYGYTFGSGTRLTVV.

J is TRBJ1-1 and V is TRBV29-1; D not certain. Between the trimmed V and J ends, which lost 6 bases and 1 base, there was a span of 6 bases. CDR1 and CDR2 (germline): SQVTM, ANQGSEA. This CDR3 contains 11 residues. Here the CDR3 DNA reads TGCAGCGTAACCGGGAACACTGAAGCTTTCTTT. Translation: CSVTGNTEAFF.

The chain employs TRBV19 and TRBJ2-5; 12 nucleotides align to TRBD1. Trimming cost V 5 bases and J 9 bases; bases outside gene matches: 10. The CDR3 runs to 15 residues. Germline V lookup: CDR1 LNHDA, CDR2 SQIVND (reference sequence). The CDR3 sequence: CASSGWDRGREAQYF. DNA of the CDR3: TGTGCCAGTAGTGGGTGGGACAGGGGGCGTGAGGCCCAGTACTTC.

The genes are TRBV29-1 and TRBJ1-2, with D possibly TRBD1 on 6 matching bases. Germline V gene data show CDR1 as SQVTM and CDR2 as ANQGSEA. Trimming cost V 4 bases and J 2 bases, with 26 bases left between them. The CDR3 extends over 18 amino acids. CDR3 loop: CSVVIAPGQHVTNYGYTF. The CDR3 DNA follows: TGCAGCGTTGTGATAGCGCCCGGACAGCACGTTACGAACTATGGCTACACCTTC.

The chain couples TRBV5-6 to TRBJ1-2; D gene unclear. Trimming shortened V by 0 bases and J by 8 bases, and 8 bases separated the two germline ends. The CDR3 runs 12 residues. Per germline, CDR1 SGHDT and CDR2 YYEEEE. The CDR3 bases are TGTGCCAGCAGCTTGGGGAAAAACGGCTACACCTTC. It translates to CASSLGKNGYTF.

CDR3 DNA sequence: TGTGCCAGTAGTATACAGGGTCGTGGCACTGAAGCTTTCTTT. Translating it yields CASSIQGRGTEAFF. This chain joins TRBV19 and TRBJ1-1; TRBD1 might be the D (5 bases). This CDR3 comprises 14 residues. Germline CDR1 reads LNHDA; CDR2 reads SQIVND (reference sequence). The V end lost 2 bases, the J end lost 4 bases, and 11 bases lay between the germline ends.

The chain carries TRBV10-3 and TRBJ2-3, with 7 bases that match TRBD2. CDR3 size: 13 residues. Germline V CDR1 and CDR2: ENHRY, SYGVKD. Unmatched junction bases numbered 6, after V lost 8 bases and J lost 4 bases. The CDR3 DNA follows: TGTGCCATCTCCCGACTAGCAGCAGATACGCAGTATTTT. Protein: CAISRLAADTQYF.

This chain connects TRBV24-1 to TRBJ2-7; no clear D gene. Germline values: CDR1 KGHDR, CDR2 SFDVKD. The CDR3 contains 11 residues. Trimming took 4 bases from V and 3 from J, leaving 3 bases between them. CDR3 sequence (DNA): TGTGCCACCAGTGACCACTACGAGCAGTACTTC. Translated: CATSDHYEQYF.

This clone was observed once. The chain couples TRBV2 to TRBJ2-7; no reliable D call. The CDR3 consists of 12 residues. CDR1 is SNHLY and CDR2 is FYNNEI in the germline V gene. The V and J ends lost 11 bases and 0 bases respectively, with 11 bases between them. Here the CDR3 DNA reads TGTGCCGTCCGGACGAGCTCCTACGAGCAGTACTTC. It yields the protein CAVRTSSYEQYF.

V usage is TRBV21-1 and J usage is TRBJ2-7. TRBV21-1 is annotated as a pseudogene. The length of the CDR3 is 14 residues. The CDR3 region has the DNA TGTGCCAGCACCCCCGGGGCCACCCTTGGTGAGCAGTACTTC. It is translated as CASTPGATLGEQYF.

This clone was detected only once. The chain carries TRBV21-1 and TRBJ2-2. TRBV21-1 is a listed pseudogene. The CDR3 covers 18 residues. Here the CDR3 DNA reads TGTGCCAGCAGCAAAGCCCTCGCTGGCAGGGCCCAACACCGGGGAGCTGTTTTT. Amino acids: CASSKALAGRAQHRGAVF.

The chain recombines TRBV28 with TRBJ1-2; the D is unclear. CDR3 size: 11 residues. V was cut by 4 bases and J by 5 bases, with 5 bases left in between. CDR1 is MDHEN, CDR2 SYDVKM, per germline. The CDR3 nucleotides are TGTGCCAGCAGTTCCAGGTATGGCTACACCTTC. It specifies CASSSRYGYTF.

The chain carries TRBV6-5 and TRBJ1-6, with D hard to call. The CDR3 spans 13 residues. V gave up 6 bases and J gave up 0 bases, with 3 bases separating them. Germline-derived CDR1 and CDR2 are MNHEY and SVGAGI. The CDR3 loop is CASRGSYNSPLHF. Written as DNA, the CDR3 is TGTGCCAGCAGGGGCTCCTATAATTCACCCCTCCACTTT.

The rearrangement links TRBV5-1 to TRBJ2-7; D gene ambiguous. Germline V CDR1 and CDR2: SGHRS, YFSETQ. With 0 bases removed from V and 6 bases from J, the gap between germline ends came to 7 bases. This CDR3 contains 12 residues. CDR3 DNA: TGCGCCAGCAGCTTGGAGGGTATCGAGCAGTACTTC. It specifies CASSLEGIEQYF.